This is a list of T cell receptor beta chains from one sample in a study of post-analysis software for immune sequencing data. TCRdb called the PCR reads again in MiXCR, with one record for every CDR3 protein. This table holds about half a million distinct CDR3 sequences, nearly 45% found once. The sequencing input was blood. The receptor source for this set is a girl aged 5-17 years with multiple sclerosis. CDR3s include the opening cysteine and the closing phenylalanine or tryptophan. A D gene is named only where the DNA matches it firmly. Clone size appears in some rows only: once, few, many, or a class for an expanded clone.

abundance	v_gene	d_gene	j_gene	CDR3nt	CDR3aa
.	TRBV24-1	.	TRBJ2-3	TGTGCCACCAGTGATCCATCCACAGATACGCAGTATTTT	CATSDPSTDTQYF
few	TRBV27	.	TRBJ1-5	TGTGCCAGCAGTTTAGAGAACAATCAGCCCCAGCATTTT	CASSLENNQPQHF
many	TRBV20-1	TRBD1	TRBJ2-7	TGCAGTGCTGGAGGGGACAGGGACTACGAGCAGTACTTC	CSAGGDRDYEQYF
.	TRBV2	.	TRBJ2-3	TGTGCCAGCGAGGGGGACCCTACGGCAGATACGCAGTATTTT	CASEGDPTADTQYF
few	TRBV6-5	.	TRBJ1-2	TGTGCCAGCCTGATTCGGAGGGGGGCGGGTGGCTACACCTTC	CASLIRRGAGGYTF
.	TRBV10-3	.	TRBJ1-1	TGTGCCACGACCCAACAGGCCTCGAACACTGAAGCTTTCTTT	CATTQQASNTEAFF
.	TRBV11-2	.	TRBJ2-3	TGTGCCAGCAGCCCCCCCGGATGGACAGATACGCAGTATTTT	CASSPPGWTDTQYF
.	TRBV7-8	TRBD1	TRBJ2-5	TGTGCCAGCAGCTCCGACAGGGTGGGAGAGACCCAGTACTTC	CASSSDRVGETQYF
.	TRBV5-6	.	TRBJ2-1	TGTGCCAGCAGCTGGCCGGCGGCGGGGAATGAGCAGTTCTTC	CASSWPAAGNEQFF
.	TRBV6-6	.	TRBJ1-1	TGTGCCAGCAGTTACGGTGGGGGGATAGGCACTGAAGCTTTCTTT	CASSYGGGIGTEAFF
.	TRBV4-1	.	TRBJ1-3	TGCGCCAGCAGCCAACCTTGGGGATACACCATATATTTT	CASSQPWGYTIYF
.	TRBV4-1	.	TRBJ1-6	TGCGCCAGCAGCCAGGGATACGGTTCACCCCTCCACTTT	CASSQGYGSPLHF
few	TRBV10-1	TRBD2	TRBJ2-3	TGCGCCAGCAGTGAGTACCGGACTAGCGAGAAGAGCACAGATACGCAGTATTTT	CASSEYRTSEKSTDTQYF
.	TRBV29-1	TRBD1	TRBJ1-1	TGCAGCGTCCTAGGCGCGACAGGGGGCCCTGAAGCTTTCTTT	CSVLGATGGPEAFF
.	TRBV3-1	.	TRBJ1-2	TGTGCCAGCAGCCAAGAAACATATGGCTACACCTTC	CASSQETYGYTF
few	TRBV3-1	.	TRBJ2-7	TGTGCCAGCAGCCAAGGGACAGCTGCCTACGAGCAGTACTTC	CASSQGTAAYEQYF
.	TRBV5-4	TRBD1	TRBJ2-7	TGTGCCAGCAGCTTCTTGGGTTTTGTGGGACAGGGGGCTTACGAGCAGTACTTC	CASSFLGFVGQGAYEQYF
once	TRBV12-3/TRBV12-4	.	TRBJ1-1	TGTGCCAGCAGTTTCGCCACGGGGGCTGAAGCTTTCTTT	CASSFATGAEAFF
.	TRBV27	TRBD1	TRBJ2-7	TGTGCCAGCAGTCCCAGGGGGACAGGCCCCTACGAGCAGTACTTC	CASSPRGTGPYEQYF
.	TRBV3-1	TRBD1	TRBJ2-7	TGTGCCAGCAGCCTAGACCGGGGACAGCACAACGAGCAGTACTTC	CASSLDRGQHNEQYF
.	TRBV7-8	.	TRBJ1-2	TGTGCCAGCACCGCCGACCGGGACGGACGACTCTATGGCTACACCTTC	CASTADRDGRLYGYTF
.	TRBV4-1	TRBD2	TRBJ2-5	TGCGCCAGCAGCCAGGGAGTTGGGGGGGATGGAAAGACCCAGTACTTC	CASSQGVGGDGKTQYF
.	TRBV3-1	.	TRBJ2-1	TGTGCCAGCAGCCAAGATCACGGGCGGAATGAGCAGTTCTTC	CASSQDHGRNEQFF
.	TRBV9	TRBD2	TRBJ2-1	TGTGCCAGCAGCGTACACGCCGGGACTAGCGGGGGTTACAATGAGCAGTTCTTC	CASSVHAGTSGGYNEQFF
few	TRBV4-3	.	TRBJ1-2	TGCGCCAGCAGCCAAGACCGGGGATATGGCTACACCTTC	CASSQDRGYGYTF
.	TRBV7-9	TRBD1	TRBJ2-7	TGTGCCAGCAGCTTAAGACTCACGCAGGGGGCTACCTACGAGCAGTACTTC	CASSLRLTQGATYEQYF
.	TRBV5-1	TRBD2	TRBJ2-1	TGCGCCAGCAGCGCCGGACTAGCGGGAGCTGAGCAGTTCTTC	CASSAGLAGAEQFF
.	TRBV2	.	TRBJ2-1	TGTGCCAGCAAAGAGAGGGGTCCCAATGAGCAGTTCTTC	CASKERGPNEQFF
.	TRBV20-1	TRBD1	TRBJ1-5	TGCAGTGCCCTAGCGGGACAGCATAGCAATCAGCCCCAGCATTTT	CSALAGQHSNQPQHF
.	TRBV20-1	.	TRBJ2-3	TGCAGTGGCCTCTTGGGGGTAGCAGATACGCAGTATTTT	CSGLLGVADTQYF
few	TRBV28	.	TRBJ2-1	TGTGCCAGCAGTTCAGGGGACCCTAGGAATGAGCAGTTCTTC	CASSSGDPRNEQFF
few	TRBV7-8	.	TRBJ2-6	TGTGCCAGCAGCTCCCGGACCCCCCTCACCTCTGGGGCCAACGTCCTGACTTTC	CASSSRTPLTSGANVLTF
few	TRBV10-3	.	TRBJ2-6	TGTGCCACCGCTGGGACCTCCTCTGGGGCCAACGTCCTGACTTTC	CATAGTSSGANVLTF
.	TRBV20-1	TRBD2	TRBJ2-1	TGCAGTGCCAGGGAGGGGACTACCCACACTGAGCAGTTCTTC	CSAREGTTHTEQFF
few	TRBV5-1	.	TRBJ1-6	TGCGCCAGCAGCACGGACTATAATTCACCCCTCCACTTT	CASSTDYNSPLHF
.	TRBV27	.	TRBJ1-6	TGTGCCAGCAGTCCGGACAGCAATTCACCCCTCCACTTT	CASSPDSNSPLHF
.	TRBV20-1	.	TRBJ1-6	TGCAGTGGCCGGAAGAATAATTCACCCCTCCACTTT	CSGRKNNSPLHF
.	TRBV10-1	.	TRBJ1-1	TGCGCCAGCAGTGAGTTCGGGAACACTGAAGCTTTCTTT	CASSEFGNTEAFF
.	TRBV5-1	TRBD1	TRBJ2-1	TGCGCCAGCAGCGGGACAGGGGGCGCCGAAGAGCAGTTCTTC	CASSGTGGAEEQFF
.	TRBV12-3/TRBV12-4	.	TRBJ2-1	TGTGCCAGCAGTTTGCCCAGGGGAGGTCGGAATGAGCAGTTCTTC	CASSLPRGGRNEQFF
.	TRBV12-3/TRBV12-4	.	TRBJ2-7	TGTGCCAGCAGTTTAGGGTCGGGAGCGGGCTCCTACGAGCAGTACTTC	CASSLGSGAGSYEQYF
.	TRBV20-1	.	TRBJ1-4	TGCAGTGCTCCACTCCTGGAAACTCATGAAAAACTGTTTTTT	CSAPLLETHEKLFF
.	TRBV6-5	TRBD1	TRBJ1-2	TGTGCCAGCAGTCCTGCCGGGACAGCCCATGATGGCTACACCTTC	CASSPAGTAHDGYTF
few	TRBV29-1	.	TRBJ2-1	TGCAGCGTTGCTGCGGAAAGTTACAATGAGCAGTTCTTC	CSVAAESYNEQFF
.	TRBV20-1	TRBD2	TRBJ2-7	TGCAGTGCTTCGAGGGGCGGGAGGGCCTGGGGCGAGCAGTACTTC	CSASRGGRAWGEQYF
.	TRBV20-1	.	TRBJ2-7	TGCAGTGCTAGAGATTTATTAGCGGACTCCTACGAGCAGTACTTC	CSARDLLADSYEQYF
few	TRBV29-1	TRBD1	TRBJ2-7	TGCAGCGTGGGACAGGGGGAAGCCTCCGAGCAGTACTTC	CSVGQGEASEQYF
.	TRBV20-1	TRBD2	TRBJ2-1	TGCAGTGCTACGATGGCGGGAGGGGATGAGCAGTTCTTC	CSATMAGGDEQFF
few	TRBV7-2	.	TRBJ2-7	TGTGCCAGCAGCTTATGGGGGGAGGACCCCTCCTACGAGCAGTACTTC	CASSLWGEDPSYEQYF
many	TRBV28	TRBD1	TRBJ2-3	TGTGCCAGCAGTCCTCCGGGACAGGGGACAGATACGCAGTATTTT	CASSPPGQGTDTQYF
.	TRBV7-9	.	TRBJ2-7	TGTGCCAGCAGCCTAATCCCGAGCTCCTACGAGCAGTACTTC	CASSLIPSSYEQYF
.	TRBV6-1	.	TRBJ1-2	TGTGCCAGCAGTGAAGCAGGGCCGGACTATGGCTACACCTTC	CASSEAGPDYGYTF
few	TRBV5-1	.	TRBJ2-5	TGCGCCAGCAGCTACGGCAGTGAAGAGACCCAGTACTTC	CASSYGSEETQYF
.	TRBV20-1	.	TRBJ1-4	TGCAGTGCGAGCCTACAGACAACTAATGAAAAACTGTTTTTT	CSASLQTTNEKLFF
.	TRBV12-3/TRBV12-4	.	TRBJ1-2	TGTGCCAGCAGTACTAGGGGTTCCTATGGCTACACCTTC	CASSTRGSYGYTF
few	TRBV3-1	TRBD2	TRBJ2-1	TGTGCCAGCAGCCCTCTACTAGCGGGAGGGCCCCATGAGCAGTTCTTC	CASSPLLAGGPHEQFF